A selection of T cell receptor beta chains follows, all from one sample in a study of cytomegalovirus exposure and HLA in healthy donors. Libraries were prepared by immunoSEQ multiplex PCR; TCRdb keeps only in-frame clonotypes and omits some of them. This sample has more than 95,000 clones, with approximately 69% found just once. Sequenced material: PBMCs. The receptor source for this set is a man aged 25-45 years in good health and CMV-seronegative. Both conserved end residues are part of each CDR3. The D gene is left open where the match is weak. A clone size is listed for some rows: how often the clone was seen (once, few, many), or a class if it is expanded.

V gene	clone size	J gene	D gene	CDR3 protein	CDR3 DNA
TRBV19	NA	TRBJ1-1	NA	CASRTEMWGTEAFF	TGTGCCAGTCGGACAGAGATGTGGGGCACTGAAGCTTTCTTT
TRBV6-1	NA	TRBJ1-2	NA	CASSESGGNYGYTF	TGTGCCAGCAGTGAAAGCGGCGGAAACTATGGCTACACCTTC
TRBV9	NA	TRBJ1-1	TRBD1	CAGSVEDRGDTEAFF	TGTGCCGGCAGCGTAGAGGACAGGGGGGATACTGAAGCTTTCTTT
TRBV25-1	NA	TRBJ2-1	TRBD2	CASSGLAGGPIGGNEQFF	TGTGCCAGCAGTGGGCTAGCGGGAGGGCCGATCGGGGGCAATGAGCAGTTCTTC
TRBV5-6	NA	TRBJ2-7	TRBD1	CASSPTGTEGLYEQYF	TGTGCCAGCAGCCCAACCGGGACAGAGGGGCTTTACGAGCAGTACTTC
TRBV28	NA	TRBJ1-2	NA	CASRDHTGGIEFNF	TGTGCCAGCAGAGACCATACGGGAGGAATCGAGTTCAATTTC
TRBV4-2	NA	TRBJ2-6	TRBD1	CASSQEGTGSGANVLTF	TGTGCCAGCAGCCAAGAAGGGACAGGATCTGGGGCCAACGTCCTGACTTTC
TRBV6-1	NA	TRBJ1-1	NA	CASRDDRSNTEAFF	TGTGCCAGCAGGGACGACAGGTCGAACACTGAAGCTTTCTTT
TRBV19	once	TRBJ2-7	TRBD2	CASSIREGRSDQNYEQYF	TGTGCCAGTAGTATACGGGAGGGCCGTTCCGATCAAAACTACGAGCAGTACTTC
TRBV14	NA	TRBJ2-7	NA	CASSQDVWYPGEQYF	TGTGCCAGCAGCCAAGACGTTTGGTACCCGGGGGAGCAGTACTTC
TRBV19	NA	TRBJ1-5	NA	CASSNLQGRVSNQPQHF	TGTGCCAGTAGTAATCTACAGGGCCGAGTGAGCAATCAGCCCCAGCATTTT
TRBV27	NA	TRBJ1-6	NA	CASSTTGTGFLHF	TGTGCCAGCAGTACTACGGGTACAGGGTTCCTCCACTTT
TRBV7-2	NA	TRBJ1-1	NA	CASSLYGTEAFF	TGTGCCAGCAGCTTATACGGCACTGAAGCTTTCTTT
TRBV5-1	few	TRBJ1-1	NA	CASSLESRNTEAFF	TGCGCCAGCAGCTTGGAGTCCAGGAACACTGAAGCTTTCTTT
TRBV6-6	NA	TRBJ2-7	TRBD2	CASSYSPGGNYEQYF	TGTGCCAGCAGTTACTCCCCGGGGGGAAACTACGAGCAGTACTTC
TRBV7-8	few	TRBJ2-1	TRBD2	CASSRRTSGFGSYNEQFF	TGTGCCAGCAGCCGGCGGACTAGCGGGTTCGGCTCCTACAATGAGCAGTTCTTC
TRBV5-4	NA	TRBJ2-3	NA	CASQVTTDNTQYF	TGTGCCAGCCAGGTAACGACGGATAATACGCAGTATTTT